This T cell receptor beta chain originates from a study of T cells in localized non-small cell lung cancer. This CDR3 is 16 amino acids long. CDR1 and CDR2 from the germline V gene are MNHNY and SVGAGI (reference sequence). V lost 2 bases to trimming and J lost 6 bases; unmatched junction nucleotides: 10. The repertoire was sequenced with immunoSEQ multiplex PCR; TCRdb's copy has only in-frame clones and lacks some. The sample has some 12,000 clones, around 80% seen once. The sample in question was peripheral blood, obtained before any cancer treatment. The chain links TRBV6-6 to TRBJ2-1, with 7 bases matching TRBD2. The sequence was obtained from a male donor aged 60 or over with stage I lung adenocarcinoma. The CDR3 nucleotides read TGTGCCAGCAGTTACCCGAAGGCGGGAGTACGCAATGAGCAGTTCTTC. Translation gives CASSYPKAGVRNEQFF.